This T cell receptor beta chain came from a study of early T cells in non-severe SARS-CoV-2 infection. This clonotype showed up many times. TCRdb recomputed calls from the 5' RACE reads with MiXCR, one row per CDR3 protein. The data contain about 94,000 distinct CDR3 sequences, under 15% of them singletons. The sample comprised whole blood. This receptor was taken from an adult who was a healthcare worker with PCR-confirmed SARS-CoV-2 infection or an uninfected control (not recorded which).

CDR3 sequence reads: CASSPPVGSASTDTQYF. For the CDR3, the DNA is TGCGCCAGCAGCCCCCCTGTGGGCAGTGCTAGCACAGATACGCAGTATTTT. This chain connects TRBV5-1 to TRBJ2-3; D unclear. With 4 bases removed from V and 0 bases from J, the gap between germline ends came to 18 bases. Germline CDR1 SGHRS, CDR2 YFSETQ. CDR3 length: 17 amino acids.